The clone carrying this TCR beta chain was picked up one time. Its target is not known. The sample comes from a study of shared clonotypes between healthy human individuals. General study points: The study generally estimated greater richness for naive than memory subsets.

Some clones are missing from TCRdb's copy, which holds only in-frame ones; the method was immunoSEQ multiplex PCR. The sample contains a few million clones, approximately 92% of which appear only once. Naivety among CD8 cells was defined by CD45RO negativity and positive CCR7 selection, thereby excluding terminally differentiated effector memory CD45RA+ cells. Germline V gene lookup returns CDR1 MGHRA and CDR2 YSYEKL. V was pared by 3 bases and J by 3 bases, with 12 bases between. The CDR3 runs 15 residues. This TCR derives from a man younger than 30 in good health. Some clones in this sample may be carry-over from other donors' samples. The chain uses TRBV4-1 and TRBJ2-1; D unclear. The sample taken for sequencing was naive CD8+ T cells from PBMCs. The CDR3, as DNA: TGCGCCAGCAGCCAGGACCGGGCTAGCTACAATGAGCAGTTCTTC. Translation: CASSQDRASYNEQFF.